This T cell receptor (beta chain) was obtained from a study of Graves' ophthalmopathy and Graves' hyperthyroidism (dated by TCRdb to the late 2010s). With respect to the entire study: Stable hyperthyroidism was defined as no progression to ophthalmopathy within 18 months of follow-up. The study used TCR beta repertoire signatures to distinguish Graves' ophthalmopathy from Graves' hyperthyroidism and to predict progression to ophthalmopathy. In total, 135 blood samples were TCR-sequenced: 43 ophthalmopathy, roughly 77 hyperthyroidism and 17 hyperthyroidism-to-ophthalmopathy patients. To explore V-J signatures that separate ophthalmopathy from hyperthyroidism, a discovery set of more than 95 patients was enrolled, consisting of about 45 with ophthalmopathy and roughly 60 with stable hyperthyroidism. An independent validation cohort comprised roughly 20 hyperthyroidism patients and 15 to 17 patients who later progressed from hyperthyroidism to ophthalmopathy. In about six hyperthyroidism patients, T-cell repertoires of thyroid tissue and blood were compared. Following sampling, methimazole starting at 30 mg daily was administered to hyperthyroidism patients, and high-dose intravenous methylprednisolone was administered to ophthalmopathy patients. General findings and caveats noted by the study authors: Among expanded thyroid clonotypes with frequency above 0.001, most also showed up in blood, which suggests that blood repertoires may reflect the thyroid immune response. Ophthalmopathy was separated from stable hyperthyroidism by the 13-signature model with just under 90% sensitivity and roughly 82% specificity in cross-validation and with 80%/75% in the test set. Sample size was not statistically predetermined, and group allocation was not concealed from the investigators. In validation, the model predicted ophthalmopathy progression with 55% to 71% sensitivity and about 77% specificity; roughly 12 predicted patients were CT-confirmed with GO in a median of around 6 months.

For repertoire sequencing, the TCR beta CDR3 regions were amplified from RNA transcripts. HTBI primers and the Qiagen OneStep RT-PCR kit were used in a first-round RT-PCR, which was followed by a second-round multiplex PCR, size selection and purification. Libraries were sequenced paired-end with 100 bp reads on an Illumina HiSeq2000. As for the authors' bioinformatics: SOAPnuke was used to process the reads, removing any read that contained adapters or uncalled bases, had a mean Phred below 15, or lacked an exact match to the constant primer or identifier. COPE v1.2.5 was used to merge the high-quality paired reads. Each unique nucleotide sequence was defined as a clonotype, and clonotypes were aligned to IMGT TRB V, D and J references with MiTCR v1.1. The analysis was limited to V-J combinations with a frequency above 0.0001, which together covered 98% to 99.2% of repertoires. For each V-J combination, a TCR clonal expansion and chaos score was defined as the ratio of F50 clonal expansion to chaos observed in the TCRdist matrix. Welch's t-statistics and random forest were used to narrow the features down to about twelve V-J combinations, which were then fed into a naive Bayes classifier. The similarity between thyroid and blood repertoires was quantified using the Morisita-Horn index. The raw public data were reprocessed by TCRdb itself: fastp quality trimming at Q25, MiXCR clonotype calling, in-frame beta chains only. When rows share a CDR3 protein, they turn into one entry using the most common DNA and genes. The V and J calls were not made by the authors but by TCRdb's processing. The sample records around 1.1 million distinct CDR3 sequences, around a third of which are singletons. The top ten constitute around 10% of the sample.

Hyperthyroidism patients were newly diagnosed, with disease duration under 2 months, and aged 18 to 65 years. Patients were excluded if they had other autoimmune diseases, uncontrolled infections, pregnancy or lactation. Clinical symptoms, serum thyroxine, TRAb, thyroid ultrasound and orbital computed tomography were used for diagnosis. Total RNA was extracted using Trizol reagent, and RNA quality was checked on an Agilent 2100 Bioanalyzer. Ends trimmed: V by 8 bases, J by 6 bases; bases unmatched to a gene: 7. The CDR3 runs 13 residues from the cysteine to the phenylalanine. Kept here is only the CDR3 DNA, which spans 39 bases and is read in frame from base 1. CDR1 and CDR2 (SEHNR, FQNEAQ) derive from the germline V gene (reference sequence). This clonotype was seen a single time. This receptor's antigen is unknown. There are no base qualities to consult, and no much larger clone falls within one base. One read amounts to weak evidence.

The origin of this receptor is an adult man with Graves' hyperthyroidism. Recombination connected TRBV7-9 to TRBJ1-2, with 9 middle bases fitting TRBD1. The source material was peripheral blood or thyroid tissue (not recorded which). The CDR3 region: CASGGQGTDGYTF. The bases read TGTGCCAGCGGGGGACAGGGAACAGATGGCTACACCTTC.